The present entry profiles one T cell receptor beta chain with its context. What it recognizes is unknown. Trimming took 6 bases from V and 4 from J, leaving 9 bases between them. The CDR3 is made up of 13 amino acids. Germline V CDR1 and CDR2: MGHRA, YSYEKL. PCR involved 60 Vbeta and 13 Jbeta primers. Using immunoSEQ multiplex PCR, the repertoire was profiled, and TCRdb retains in-frame clones only, with some absent. This table holds over 75,000 clones, about 79% found once. The sample belongs to a study of cytomegalovirus exposure and HLA in healthy donors. Whole-study results and caveats: Follow-up analysis found HLA locus-dependent TCR association rates, highest for DRB1 and lowest for HLA-C.

Sample: PBMCs. The clonotype was recovered from a male donor in good health and CMV-seropositive. The V and J genes are TRBV4-1 and TRBJ1-4; D is unresolved. This CDR3 is CASSGRLNEKLFF. Here the CDR3 DNA reads TGCGCCAGCAGTGGCAGGCTTAATGAAAAACTGTTTTTT.